This note documents a single T cell receptor (beta chain) sequence. The antigen is unknown. Gene names are the mouse ones. Read data end 4 residues before the CDR3 end; the end is taken from the germline J gene. Extracted RNA was reverse transcribed, and the resulting cDNA served as sequencing template. Only in-frame clones appear in the TCRdb table, and some are missing; sequencing was by immunoSEQ multiplex PCR. The sample holds about 120,000 clones, and no clone turns up only once. CDR1 and CDR2 (germline): FNHDT, SITEND (reference sequence). This CDR3 comprises 15 residues. The trim removed 2 bases at V and 6 bases at J, leaving 5 bases unmatched. This sample was included in a study of CD8+ T cells in alopecia areata. Overall study context: The approximately 7-11-week-old female C3H/HeJ mice were given skin taken from approximately 6-13-month-old C3H/HeJ graft donors that had spontaneous alopecia.

Points from the study as a whole: Lesional scalp exceeded normal scalp in clonality, especially in alopecia totalis/universalis.

Sequencing used lesional skin. The rearrangement links TRBV19 to TRBJ2-1; TRBD1 agrees at 10 bases. The clonotype was recovered from a C3H/HeJ mouse with alopecia areata. MHC haplotype here: H2-k. CDR3 loop: CASSMQTGGRAEQFF. The sequenced CDR3 bases are TGTGCCAGCAGTATGCAGACAGGGGGCCGTGCT.